This T cell receptor (beta chain) was sequenced in a study of regulatory T cells in long-lasting Graves disease. Study details: Positive TSH receptor antibodies alongside over 5 years of antithyroid drugs were what marked Graves' disease as persistent.

This clonotype was picked up many times. Its antigen is unidentified. Trimming cost V 5 bases and J 10 bases, with 18 bases left between them. This CDR3 is 15 amino acids long. CDR1 is SGHTA and CDR2 is FQGNSA in the germline V gene. Documented time point: persistent/refractory GD, antithyroid drugs over 5 years with positive TRAb. Preparation of the TCR library used RNA extracted from PBMCs. The authors built TCR beta libraries using iRepertoire HTBI primers and Arm-PCR of CDR3 regions. TCRdb redid the calling of the multiplex PCR reads with MiXCR, one entry per CDR3 protein. The sample includes around 460,000 distinct CDR3 sequences, approximately 23% of them seen just once. Study-wide points: Researchers examined only peripheral blood and not thyroid tissue. Accuracy might have suffered from few samples.

This specimen consisted of peripheral blood mononuclear cells (PBMCs), obtained when the disease was refractory, from a patient treated with antithyroid drugs. The chain is built from TRBV7-2 and TRBJ1-6; D not certain. The TCR comes from a female donor with Graves disease. Here the CDR3 reads CASSQTSQAVSPLHF. The DNA of the CDR3 is TGTGCCAGCAGCCAAACGTCCCAGGCGGTGTCACCCCTCCACTTT.